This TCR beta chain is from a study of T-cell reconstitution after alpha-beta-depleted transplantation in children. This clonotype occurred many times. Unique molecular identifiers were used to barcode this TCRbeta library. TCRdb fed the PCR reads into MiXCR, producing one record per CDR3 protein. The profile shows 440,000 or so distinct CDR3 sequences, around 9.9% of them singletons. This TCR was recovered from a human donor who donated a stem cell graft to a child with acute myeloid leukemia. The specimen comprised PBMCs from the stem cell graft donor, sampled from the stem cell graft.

The CDR3: CSVEDGGSHEQYF. The CDR3 nucleotides read TGCAGCGTTGAAGATGGGGGATCCCACGAGCAGTACTTC. This chain joins TRBV29-1 and TRBJ2-7; D possibly uses TRBD1 or TRBD2 (5 bases each). The CDR3 loop spans 13 amino acids. With 0 bases removed from V and 5 bases from J, the gap between germline ends came to 11 bases. Germline V lookup: CDR1 SQVTM, CDR2 ANQGSEA.